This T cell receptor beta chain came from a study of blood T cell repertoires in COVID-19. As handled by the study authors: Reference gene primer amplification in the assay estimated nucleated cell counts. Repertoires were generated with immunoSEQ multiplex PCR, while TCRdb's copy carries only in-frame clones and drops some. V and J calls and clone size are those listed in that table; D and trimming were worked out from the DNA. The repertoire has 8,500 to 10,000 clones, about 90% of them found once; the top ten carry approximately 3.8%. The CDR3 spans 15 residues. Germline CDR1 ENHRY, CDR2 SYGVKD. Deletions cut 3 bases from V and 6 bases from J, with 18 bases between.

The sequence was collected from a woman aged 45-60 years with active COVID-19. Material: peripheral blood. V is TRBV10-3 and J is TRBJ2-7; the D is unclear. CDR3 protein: CAISDEVLRPSEQYF. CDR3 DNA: TGTGCCATCAGTGACGAGGTATTAAGGCCCTCCGAGCAGTACTTC.